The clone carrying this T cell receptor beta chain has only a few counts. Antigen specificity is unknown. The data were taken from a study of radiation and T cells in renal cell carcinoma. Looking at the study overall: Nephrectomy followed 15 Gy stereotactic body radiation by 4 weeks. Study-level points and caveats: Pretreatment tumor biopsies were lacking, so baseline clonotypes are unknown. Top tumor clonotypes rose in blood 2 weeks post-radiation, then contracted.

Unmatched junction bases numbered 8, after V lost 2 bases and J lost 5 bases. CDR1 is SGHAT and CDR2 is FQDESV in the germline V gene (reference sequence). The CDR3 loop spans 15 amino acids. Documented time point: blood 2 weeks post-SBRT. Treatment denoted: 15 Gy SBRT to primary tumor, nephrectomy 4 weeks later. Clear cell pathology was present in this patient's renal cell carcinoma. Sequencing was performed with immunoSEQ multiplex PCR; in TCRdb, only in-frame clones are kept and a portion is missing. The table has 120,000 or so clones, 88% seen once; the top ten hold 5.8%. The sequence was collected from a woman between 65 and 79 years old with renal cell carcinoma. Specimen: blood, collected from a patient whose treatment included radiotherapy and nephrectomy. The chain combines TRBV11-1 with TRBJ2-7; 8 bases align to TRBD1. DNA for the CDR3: TGTGCCAGCAGCTTACAAGGACAGGGCTTCGACGAGCAGTACTTC. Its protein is CASSLQGQGFDEQYF. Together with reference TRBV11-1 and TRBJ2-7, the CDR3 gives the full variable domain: EAEVAQSPRYKITEKSQAVAFWCDPISGHATLYWYRQILGQGPELLVQFQDESVVDDSQLPKDRFSAERLKGVDSTLKIQPAELGDSAMYLCASSLQGQGFDEQYFGPGTRLTVT.